This T cell receptor beta chain was observed in a study of long-term antiretroviral therapy in people with HIV. The study's findings and limits: Sampling of blood ran from about 2003 to 2017, and older ART regimens were possibly in use.

The immunoSEQ assay was v3.0, run at survey level. TCRdb's copy holds only in-frame clones and misses some; the assay was immunoSEQ multiplex PCR. The table has approximately 24,000 clones, about four fifths seen once. With respect to this clone: Its antigen is unidentified.

V gave up 0 bases and J gave up 6 bases; unmatched junction bases: 11. CDR3 length: 19 amino acids. In germline, CDR1 is LGHNT, CDR2 FRNRAP. Here the sequenced sample was unsorted PBMCs, taken around 5.9 years after starting antiretroviral therapy. The J gene is TRBJ2-7, the V gene TRBV12-5; TRBD2 agrees at 16 bases. This clonotype was sampled from a man aged 25-45 years with HIV. The CDR3, as DNA: TGTGCTAGTGGTTTGGTACCGTCGGGACTAGCGGGAGGGCCGGTCGAGCAGTACTTC. It encodes CASGLVPSGLAGGPVEQYF.